The rows below give T cell receptor beta chains drawn from one sample of a study of OX40 agonist ivuxolimab in advanced cancers. Repertoires were generated with immunoSEQ multiplex PCR, while TCRdb's copy carries only in-frame clones and drops some. The sample has about 61,000 clones, roughly nine tenths seen once. The specimen comprised CD4+ or CD8+ T cells sorted from blood, sampled in a trial of the OX40 agonist ivuxolimab. Every receptor here comes from an adult with an advanced solid tumor such as melanoma, head and neck, liver or kidney cancer. Each CDR3 is given with its conserved first and last residue.

CDR3 protein	V gene
CASRLTGDTYGYTF	TRBV5-4
CAISEGGYTQYF	TRBV10-3
CASRAQTANTEAFF	TRBV5-1
CASSPNTRTDTQYF	TRBV18
CASSFWVGRGYGYTF	TRBV28
CASSLAGGSYEQYF	TRBV18
CASSLGEAGGNEQFF	TRBV5-1
CASRTASAAGYEQYF	TRBV6-5
CSLLGGGVYNEQFF	TRBV29-1
CASSEFYAQYF	TRBV2
CASSLGRTMSSSPLHF	TRBV5-6
CASSKTGGRAEKLFF	TRBV27
CASSPGTGRLNTEAFF	TRBV18
CASSPYSGTLTIEQYF	TRBV19
CASRWDRENTEAFF	TRBV6-5